This T cell receptor beta chain derives from a study of blood T cell repertoires in COVID-19. Data came from immunoSEQ multiplex PCR; TCRdb stores just in-frame clones and leaves some out. The sample has over 95,000 clones, 65% to 85% seen once; the top ten hold 1.5% to 2.5%. This CDR3 contains 13 residues. CDR1 is KGHSH and CDR2 is LQKENI in the germline V gene. Deletions cut 3 bases from V and 3 bases from J, with 8 bases between. This chain links TRBV18 with TRBJ1-2; the D gene is possibly TRBD1 (6 bases). The specimen was peripheral blood. This sequence originates from a man between 65 and 79 years old with active or convalescent COVID-19. The CDR3 sequence is CASSPGTYYGYTF. DNA for the CDR3: TGTGCCAGCTCACCGGGGACATACTATGGCTACACCTTC.